This T cell receptor (beta chain) was identified during a study of cytomegalovirus exposure and HLA in healthy donors. The primer mix had 60 Vbeta and 13 Jbeta primers. TCRdb's table, derived via immunoSEQ multiplex PCR, lists solely in-frame clones and lacks some. The sample carries tens of thousands of clones, less than 85% recorded once. As for the donors, each was a healthy bone marrow donor. This clone appeared a few times. The sequenced material came from PBMCs. The sequence came from a woman aged 55-70 years in good health and CMV-seropositive.

CDR3 bases: TGTGCCAGCAGTTACGCCACTAGCGGGGGGTCGGAGCAGTTCTTC. This translates into CASSYATSGGSEQFF. The V and J genes are TRBV6-5 and TRBJ2-1; 12 bases are a match to TRBD2. The J segment lost 10 bases and the V segment lost 2 bases, leaving 6 bases of the junction unmatched. CDR3 length: 15 residues. CDR1 is MNHEY, CDR2 SVGAGI, per germline.